These 30 T cell receptor beta chains originate from one sample sequenced in a study of graft-versus-host responses after intestinal transplantation. These receptors have no known antigen. Using immunoSEQ multiplex PCR, the repertoire was profiled, and TCRdb retains in-frame clones only, with some absent. This sample has 28,000 or so clones; around 85% occur once, and the top ten carry roughly 18%. The material sequenced was unstimulated CD8+ T cells sorted from spleen or lymph node cells, taken before intestinal transplant. The receptor set was obtained from a human donor who received an intestinal transplant.

The rearrangement joins TRBV4-2 to TRBJ2-1, with 7 bases lining up with TRBD2. The CDR3 is 19 residues long. Looked up from germline, CDR1 is LGHNA and CDR2 is YNFKEQ. Germline trimming cut 8 bases from V and 0 bases from J; bases unmatched to any gene: 19. The CDR3 sequence: CASRSRVVRSGNSYNEQFF. DNA for the CDR3: TGTGCCAGCCGCTCCCGTGTCGTCCGGAGCGGGAACTCCTACAATGAGCAGTTCTTC.

The chain links TRBV5-4 to TRBJ2-1, with TRBD2 matching over 14 bases. Trimming at V came to 1 base and at J to 8 bases, leaving 5 bases not matched to a gene. CDR1 and CDR2 from the germline V gene are SGHNT and YYREEE (reference sequence). This CDR3 spans 16 amino acids. The CDR3 is CASSLNGLAGGDEQFF. The CDR3 DNA is TGTGCCAGCAGCTTGAACGGACTAGCGGGGGGAGATGAGCAGTTCTTC.

As to this clone: Other DNA sequences of this sample code for an identical CDR3. The gene calls are TRBV4-2 and TRBJ2-7; 12 bases map to TRBD2. Germline-derived CDR1 and CDR2 are LGHNA and YNFKEQ. The CDR3 consists of 18 residues. Trimming at V came to 1 base and at J to 0 bases, leaving 7 bases not matched to a gene. The CDR3 sequence: CASSQGATSGGGSYEQYF. CDR3 nucleotides: TGTGCCAGCAGCCAAGGTGCGACTAGCGGGGGAGGCTCCTACGAGCAGTACTTC.

The rearrangement joins TRBV28 to TRBJ2-7; 12 nucleotides align to TRBD2. The CDR3 loop spans 15 amino acids. The germline V gene encodes CDR1 MDHEN and CDR2 SYDVKM. V shed 8 bases and J 7 bases; nucleotides not matched to a gene: 12. CDR3 DNA sequence: TGTGCCAGCGGAAGGGCTAGCGGGAGGGCCGGGGAGCAGTACTTC. Its protein is CASGRASGRAGEQYF.

This clone was picked up one time. The chain carries TRBV5-8 and TRBJ2-7, with 8 bases aligning to TRBD1. The CDR3 covers 14 residues. The trim removed 4 bases at V and 1 base at J, leaving 4 bases unmatched. The germline CDR1 and CDR2 sequences are SGHTS and YDEGEE. This CDR3 reads CASSLDRASYEQYF. CDR3 nucleotide sequence: TGTGCCAGCAGCCTGGACAGGGCTTCCTACGAGCAGTACTTC.

The chain has TRBV4-1 and TRBJ2-2; TRBD2 matches at 13 bases. V was pared by 3 bases and J by 0 bases, with 4 bases of the junction left unmatched. Looked up from germline, CDR1 is MGHRA and CDR2 is YSYEKL. The CDR3 loop spans 18 amino acids. DNA of the CDR3: TGCGCCAGCAGCCAGTCGACTAGCGGGGGGTCGAACACCGGGGAGCTGTTTTTT. Its protein is CASSQSTSGGSNTGELFF.

This clone was picked up a small number of times. The chain links TRBV18 to TRBJ2-7; 7 positions match TRBD2. The CDR3 is 14 residues long. The trim removed 6 bases at V and 3 bases at J, leaving 8 bases unmatched. Germline V CDR1 and CDR2: KGHSH, LQKENI. The chain's CDR3 is CASSDPGTNYEQYF. The CDR3 coding sequence is TGTGCCAGCTCCGACCCCGGGACTAACTACGAGCAGTACTTC.

The chain employs TRBV5-1 and TRBJ2-1; 8 bases map to TRBD2. Trimming removed 1 base from V and 4 bases from J; junction bases left unmatched: 7. This CDR3 spans 16 amino acids. The germline V gene encodes CDR1 SGHRS and CDR2 YFSETQ. Written as DNA, the CDR3 is TGCGCCAGCAGCTTGATGCGGGGGGTTGGTTACAATGAGCAGTTCTTC. Protein: CASSLMRGVGYNEQFF.

On this clone itself: The conserved phenylalanine or tryptophan is not found at the CDR3 terminus, so this likely reflects a read error. The DNA is omitted, as the CDR3 cannot be located on it reliably, and the CDR3 follows TCRdb's listing. The chain combines TRBV19 with TRBJ1-2; the D call TRBD1 from the table was never checked on the DNA. Termini included, the CDR3 measures 12 amino acids. Germline V lookup: CDR1 LNHDA, CDR2 SQIVND (reference sequence). The CDR3 protein is CASSIGDRTLSY.

V gene TRBV15 combines with J gene TRBJ2-3; TRBD2 matches at 8 bases. Trimming took 1 base from V and 4 from J; bases not matched to a gene: 1. CDR3 length: 14 amino acids. Germline V gene sequence: CDR1 LNHNV, CDR2 YYDKDF (reference sequence). CDR3 residues: CATSRAGGPDTQYF. The CDR3 bases are TGTGCCACCAGCAGAGCGGGGGGGCCAGATACGCAGTATTTT.

This chain uses TRBV5-5 with TRBJ2-7, with a weak D call TRBD1 (6 bases). The V gene's germline CDR1 is SGHKS and CDR2 YYEKEE (reference sequence). The CDR3 totals 16 residues. V lost 4 bases to trimming and J lost 1 base, with 18 bases between them. The CDR3 loop reads CASSLRQAKGSYEQYF. CDR3 nucleotide sequence: TGTGCCAGCAGCCTTAGACAGGCTAAGGGGTCCTACGAGCAGTACTTC.

The V call is TRBV2, the J call TRBJ1-4; 7 positions match TRBD1. The CDR3 extends over 14 amino acids. Looked up from germline, CDR1 is SNHLY and CDR2 is FYNNEI. The V and J ends lost 7 bases and 3 bases, in that order; junction bases with no gene match: 5. The CDR3 sequence is CASIRQGSNEKLFF. Here the CDR3 DNA reads TGTGCCAGCATCCGACAGGGATCTAATGAAAAACTGTTTTTT.

The chain combines TRBV19 with TRBJ1-5; 7 bases are shared with TRBD1. Germline V gene data show CDR1 as LNHDA and CDR2 as SQIVND (reference sequence). After removal of 10 bases from V and 5 bases from J, the junction contained 11 bases not matched to a gene. The CDR3 loop spans 14 amino acids. CDR3 sequence (DNA): TGTGCCACCACAACCCGGACAGGAGATCAGCCCCAGCATTTT. This codes for CATTTRTGDQPQHF.

The V and J genes are TRBV12-5 and TRBJ1-1; D may be TRBD1 (6 bases). The CDR3 loop spans 13 amino acids. CDR1 LGHNT and CDR2 FRNRAP come from the germline V gene. V was clipped by 7 bases and J by 7 bases, with 16 bases between them. CDR3 nucleotide sequence: TGTGCTAGTGACCCAAACAGGGCGGATGAAGCTTTCTTT. Amino acid sequence: CASDPNRADEAFF.

This chain connects TRBV6-5 to TRBJ2-5, with a weak D call TRBD2 (5 bases). V dropped 2 bases and J dropped 5 bases, with 12 bases sitting between them. CDR3 size: 14 residues. CDR1 and CDR2 from the germline V gene are MNHEY and SVGAGI. For the CDR3, the DNA is TGTGCCAGCAGTTACAGAGCGGCTGAGGAGACCCAGTACTTC. This gives the protein CASSYRAAEETQYF.

The rearrangement uses TRBV19 and TRBJ1-5; no clear D gene. Germline CDR1 reads LNHDA; CDR2 reads SQIVND (reference sequence). This CDR3 has 16 residues. Deletions cut 5 bases from V and 3 bases from J, with 17 bases between. CDR3 region: CASSHGWSNINQPQHF. The CDR3 bases are TGTGCCAGTAGTCATGGGTGGAGCAACATCAATCAGCCCCAGCATTTT.

The chain employs TRBV21-1 and TRBJ1-1; no DNA check was done on the table's D call, TRBD1. TRBV21-1 is annotated as a pseudogene. This CDR3 is built from 13 residues. CDR3 protein: CASSKRDSQEAFF. The CDR3 nucleotides read TGTGCCAGCAGCAAACGAGACAGCCAAGAAGCTTTCTTT.

The rearrangement joins TRBV6-1 to TRBJ2-1; 7 nucleotides agree with TRBD2. V shed 6 bases and J 12 bases; nucleotides not matched to a gene: 11. The germline CDR1 and CDR2 sequences are MNHNS and SASEGT. The CDR3 totals 13 residues. This chain's CDR3 is CASRGGASQAQFF. In DNA, the CDR3 is TGTGCCAGCAGGGGAGGGGCAAGTCAGGCGCAGTTCTTC.

With regard to this clone: Other DNA variants within this sample encode the same CDR3. The chain uses TRBV6-5 and TRBJ2-7; 7 bases are a match to TRBD1. This CDR3 has 13 residues. The J segment lost 6 bases and the V segment lost 6 bases, leaving 8 bases of the junction unmatched. Germline CDR1 is MNHEY and CDR2 is SVGAGI. In nucleotides, the CDR3 is TGTGCCAGCAGCCCTTCGACAGGGCGCGAGCAGTACTTC. Amino acids: CASSPSTGREQYF.

The chain joins TRBV6-4 to TRBJ2-2; D is ambiguous. The CDR3 contains 13 residues. CDR1 is MRHNA, CDR2 SNTAGT, per germline. The V end lost 3 bases, the J end lost 1 base, and 3 bases lay between the germline ends. The CDR3 DNA sequence: TGTGCCAGCAGTGATATGAACACCGGGGAGCTGTTTTTT. Encoded protein: CASSDMNTGELFF.

The chain has TRBV5-6 and TRBJ2-2; D remains ambiguous. This CDR3 contains 14 residues. Germline-derived CDR1 and CDR2 are SGHDT and YYEEEE. V lost 4 bases, J lost 4 bases, and 11 bases lay in between. CDR3 sequence reads: CASSPHVSTGELFF. The DNA for the CDR3 is TGTGCCAGCAGCCCCCACGTCAGCACCGGGGAGCTGTTTTTT.

This chain links TRBV6-1 with TRBJ1-3; no clear D gene. The CDR3 totals 14 residues. Germline CDR1 is MNHNS and CDR2 is SASEGT. Trimming pared 8 bases from V and 4 bases from J, leaving 15 bases between. The CDR3 sequence: CASSAGPNGNTIYF. The CDR3 nucleotides read TGTGCCAGCTCCGCGGGTCCAAACGGAAACACCATATATTTT.

This chain links TRBV4-1 with TRBJ2-7; tentatively, D is TRBD2 (5 bases). V gave up 3 bases and J gave up 6 bases, with 18 bases separating them. The CDR3 has 15 residues. Germline loops: CDR1 MGHRA, CDR2 YSYEKL. The CDR3 bases are TGCGCCAGCAGCCACGGTGATGGCTTAGCGAGCGAGCAGTACTTC. This sequence encodes CASSHGDGLASEQYF.

Here the CDR3 reads CASRGLQETQYF. The CDR3, as DNA: TGTGCCAGCAGGGGACTGCAAGAGACCCAGTACTTC. The chain recombines TRBV11-2 with TRBJ2-5; perhaps TRBD2 as D (6 bases). The CDR3 is made up of 12 amino acids. V was shortened by 6 bases and J by 2 bases, with 7 bases between the two germline ends. Germline V CDR1 and CDR2: SGHAT, FQNNGV. The variable domain in full, with the rest retrieved from reference TRBV11-2 and TRBJ2-5, is EAGVAQSPRYKIIEKRQSVAFWCNPISGHATLYWYQQILGQGPKLLIQFQNNGVVDDSQLPKDRFSAERLKGVDSTLKIQPAKLEDSAVYLCASRGLQETQYFGPGTRLLVL.

This rearrangement joins TRBV27 to TRBJ2-7; 12 nucleotides agree with TRBD2. The CDR3 sequence is 15 residues long. The V segment lost 5 bases and the J segment 0 bases; nucleotides outside the gene matches: 2. Per germline, CDR1 MNHEY and CDR2 SMNVEV (reference sequence). For the CDR3, the DNA is TGTGCCAGCAGTCTAGCGGGAGGGTTCTCCTACGAGCAGTACTTC. Protein sequence: CASSLAGGFSYEQYF.

V usage is TRBV28 and J usage is TRBJ2-3; possible D gene TRBD2, 5 bases. The CDR3 runs 14 residues. Trimming shortened V by 5 bases and J by 2 bases, and 11 bases separated the two germline ends. Germline CDR1 is MDHEN and CDR2 is SYDVKM. The CDR3, as DNA: TGTGCCAGCAGTCTGAGGGTTCCCACAGATACGCAGTATTTT. Encoded protein: CASSLRVPTDTQYF.

In this sample, this clone turned up a few times. This sequence joins TRBV6-1 and TRBJ2-3, with 12 positions matching TRBD2. Germline V gene sequence: CDR1 MNHNS, CDR2 SASEGT. The CDR3 has 15 residues. V trimming: 3 bases; J trimming: 4 bases; junction bases outside the gene matches: 2. CDR3 sequence (DNA): TGTGCCAGCAGTGACACTAGCGGGGGGTCAGATACGCAGTATTTT. This translates into CASSDTSGGSDTQYF.

This clone was picked up a small number of times. The chain has TRBV28 and TRBJ2-7, with TRBD2 matching 10 bases. The CDR3 has 14 residues. Germline V lookup: CDR1 MDHEN, CDR2 SYDVKM. Germline trimming cut 5 bases from V and 1 base from J; bases unmatched to any gene: 2. Here the CDR3 DNA reads TGTGCCAGCAGTAATAGCGGGGGGTCCTACGAGCAGTACTTC. This codes for CASSNSGGSYEQYF. Full variable domain (remainder filled in from reference TRBV28 and TRBJ2-7): DVKVTQSSRYLVKRTGEKVFLECVQDMDHENMFWYRQDPGLGLRLIYFSYDVKMKEKGDIPEGYSVSREKKERFSLILESASTNQTSMYLCASSNSGGSYEQYFGPGTRLTVT.

The chain employs TRBV11-2 and TRBJ1-3; 7 bases line up with TRBD1. This CDR3 has 16 amino acids. Germline trimming cut 7 bases from V and 0 bases from J; bases unmatched to any gene: 9. Germline V CDR1 and CDR2: SGHAT, FQNNGV. DNA for the CDR3: TGTGCCAGCACCCTCCTGGACAGGTCCTCTGGAAACACCATATATTTT. This gives the protein CASTLLDRSSGNTIYF. The full variable domain, completed using reference TRBV11-2 and TRBJ1-3, is EAGVAQSPRYKIIEKRQSVAFWCNPISGHATLYWYQQILGQGPKLLIQFQNNGVVDDSQLPKDRFSAERLKGVDSTLKIQPAKLEDSAVYLCASTLLDRSSGNTIYFGEGSWLTVV.

CDR3 sequence (DNA): TGCGCCAGCAGCTTGAGGACACCTTCCTACAATGAGCAGTTCTTC. This codes for CASSLRTPSYNEQFF. V is TRBV5-1 and J is TRBJ2-1, with D tentatively TRBD1 (5 bases). V was cut by 1 base and J by 1 base, with 9 bases left in between. CDR1 SGHRS and CDR2 YFSETQ come from the germline V gene. This CDR3 has 15 amino acids.